This T cell receptor beta chain was documented in a study of T cell responses to AZD1222 COVID-19 vaccine. The repertoire was sequenced with immunoSEQ multiplex PCR; TCRdb's copy has only in-frame clones and lacks some. The sample carries roughly 250,000 clones, roughly 93% recorded once. The CDR3 has 15 residues. Germline V gene data show CDR1 as SGHTA and CDR2 as FQGNSA. Trimming cost V 0 bases and J 8 bases, with 11 bases left between them. The chain recombines TRBV7-2 with TRBJ1-6; a possible D gene is TRBD1 (5 bases). The receptor's source is an adult in good health. The input for sequencing was peripheral blood, taken on day 0 of AZD1222 vaccination. This CDR3 reads CASSLAQGVDSPLHF. The DNA for the CDR3 is TGTGCCAGCAGCTTAGCGCAGGGTGTCGATTCACCCCTCCACTTT.